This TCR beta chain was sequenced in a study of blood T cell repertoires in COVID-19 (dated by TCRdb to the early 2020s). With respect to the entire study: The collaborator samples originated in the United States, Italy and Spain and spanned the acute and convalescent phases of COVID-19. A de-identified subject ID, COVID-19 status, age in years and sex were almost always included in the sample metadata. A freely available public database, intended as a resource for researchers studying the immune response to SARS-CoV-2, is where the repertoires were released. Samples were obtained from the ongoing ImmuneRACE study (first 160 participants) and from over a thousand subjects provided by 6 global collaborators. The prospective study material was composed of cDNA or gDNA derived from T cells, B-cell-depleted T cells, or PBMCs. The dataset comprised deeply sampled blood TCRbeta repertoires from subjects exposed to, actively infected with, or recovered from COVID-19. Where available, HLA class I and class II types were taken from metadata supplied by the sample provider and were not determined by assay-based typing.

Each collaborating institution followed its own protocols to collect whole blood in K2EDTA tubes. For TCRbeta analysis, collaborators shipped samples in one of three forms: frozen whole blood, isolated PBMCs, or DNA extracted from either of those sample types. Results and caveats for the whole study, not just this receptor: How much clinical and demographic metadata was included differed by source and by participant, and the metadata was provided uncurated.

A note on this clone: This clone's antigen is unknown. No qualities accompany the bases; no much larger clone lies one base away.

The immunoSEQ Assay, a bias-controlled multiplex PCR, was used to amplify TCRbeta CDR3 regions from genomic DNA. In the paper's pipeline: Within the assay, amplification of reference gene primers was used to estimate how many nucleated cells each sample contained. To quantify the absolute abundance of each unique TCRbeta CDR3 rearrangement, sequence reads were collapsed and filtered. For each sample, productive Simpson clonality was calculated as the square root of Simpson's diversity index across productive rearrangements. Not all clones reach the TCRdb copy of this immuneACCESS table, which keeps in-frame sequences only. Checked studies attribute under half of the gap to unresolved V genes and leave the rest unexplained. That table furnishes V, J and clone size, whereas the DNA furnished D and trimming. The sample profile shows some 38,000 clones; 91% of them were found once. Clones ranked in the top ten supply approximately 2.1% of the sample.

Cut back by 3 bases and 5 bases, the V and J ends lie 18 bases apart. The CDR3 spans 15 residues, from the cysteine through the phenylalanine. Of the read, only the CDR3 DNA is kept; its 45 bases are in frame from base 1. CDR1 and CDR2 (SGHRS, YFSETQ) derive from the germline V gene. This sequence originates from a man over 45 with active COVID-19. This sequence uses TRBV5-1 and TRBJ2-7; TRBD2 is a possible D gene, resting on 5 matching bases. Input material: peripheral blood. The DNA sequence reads TGCGCCAGCAGCTACCCAGAGGGATCAAGCGACGAGCAGTACTTC. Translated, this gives CASSYPEGSSDEQYF. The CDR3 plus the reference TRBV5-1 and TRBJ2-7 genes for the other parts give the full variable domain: KAGVTQTPRYLIKTRGQQVTLSCSPISGHRSVSWYQQTPGQGLQFLFEYFSETQRNKGNFPGRFSGRQFSNSRSEMNVSTLELGDSALYLCASSYPEGSSDEQYFGPGTRLTVT.